This TCR beta chain is drawn from a study of shared clonotypes between healthy human individuals. Clones were read by immunoSEQ multiplex PCR, and TCRdb kept only the in-frame ones, dropping some. The sample contains about 680,000 clones, roughly 70% of which appear only once. This clone was seen only a few times. Its target is unknown. Findings and limits, study-wide: Represented genetic and exposure-history diversity was restricted by having few donors. Sorted-subset sequencing was shown by rarefaction to be incomplete despite large depth.

The ends were cut back, 5 bases at V and 1 base at J, with 12 bases in the middle. CDR1 MNHNS and CDR2 SASEGT come from the germline V gene. The CDR3 runs 14 residues. The sample comprised memory CD4+ T cells sorted from blood. The subset here: CD45RA-negative fraction. V gene TRBV6-1 combines with J gene TRBJ2-7, with D perhaps matching TRBD1 (6 bases). The receptor was derived from a woman in her 30s in good health. The CDR3 DNA reads as TGTGCCAGCAGTCTTCTGGACAGATCCTACGAGCAGTACTTC. As protein: CASSLLDRSYEQYF.